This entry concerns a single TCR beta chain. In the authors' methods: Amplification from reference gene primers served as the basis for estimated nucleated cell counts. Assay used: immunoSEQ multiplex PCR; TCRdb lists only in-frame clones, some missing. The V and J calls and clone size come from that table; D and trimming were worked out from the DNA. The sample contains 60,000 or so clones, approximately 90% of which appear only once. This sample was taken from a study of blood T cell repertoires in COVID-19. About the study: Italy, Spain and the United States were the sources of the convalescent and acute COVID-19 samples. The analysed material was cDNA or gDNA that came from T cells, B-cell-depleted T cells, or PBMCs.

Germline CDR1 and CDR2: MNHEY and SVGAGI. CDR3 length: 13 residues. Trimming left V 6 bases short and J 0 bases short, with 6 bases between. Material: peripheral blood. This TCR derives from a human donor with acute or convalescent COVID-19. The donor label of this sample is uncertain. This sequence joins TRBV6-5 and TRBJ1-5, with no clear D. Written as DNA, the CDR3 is TGTGCCAGCAGAGACAATAGCAATCAGCCCCAGCATTTT. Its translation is CASRDNSNQPQHF.